This T cell receptor beta chain was captured by sequencing in a study of T cells expressing NK-cell markers (dated by TCRdb to 2019 to 2021). Concerning the study at large: In sorted CD3+CD56+NKG2C+, CD3+CD56+NKG2C- and CD3+CD56-NKG2C+ T-cell subsets from about eight donors, TCR beta-chain repertoires were profiled. All eight donors whose samples were sequenced were randomly selected healthy volunteers, three of them men and five women. Seven of the eight sequenced donors were HCMV-seropositive and one was HCMV-seronegative. Illumina HiSeq 2000/2500, MiSeq or NextSeq was used to sequence libraries as 2 x 150 bp reads.

TCRdb lists the instrument as Illumina HiSeq 2000. TCR beta cDNA libraries were prepared using 5'RACE template switching, which introduced a universal primer site and unique molecular identifiers. cDNA synthesis was primed from the TCR beta constant segment and was followed by two successive PCR amplification steps. Per the source publication's procedure: MIGEC handled demultiplexing of the reads and grouping by UMI, while MiTCR was used to assemble and quantify clonotypes. To remove erroneous sequences, TCR cDNA sequences were retained only when supported by two or more reads. The tcR package was used for downstream repertoire analysis, with clonotypes matched between fractions based on CDR3 nucleotide sequence plus V segment. VDJmatch was used to annotate antigen specificity against VDJdb, with one amino acid substitution in CDR3 allowed. Through TCRdb reprocessing, the reads give one entry per CDR3 protein sequence; DNA is omitted. The V and J calls come from TCRdb's annotation, not from the publication. The sample table includes 550,000 to 600,000 distinct CDR3 sequences. 3% to 4.5% of the sample is held by the ten biggest clonotypes.

About this clonotype: Its antigen is unknown.

Reading from cysteine to phenylalanine, the CDR3 counts 15 amino acids. There is no recorded DNA. From the germline V gene (reference sequence), CDR1 is SGHAT and CDR2 is FQDESV. HCMV-specific IgG was detected in serum with a commercial ELISA kit to determine HCMV serostatus. Peripheral blood mononuclear cells were isolated from blood by Ficoll density gradient centrifugation. The investigation overall reported the following: Whether the expanded NKG2C-expressing T cell clones were specific for HCMV antigens was left unclear. For five or six donors, the dominant CD3+CD56+NKG2C+ clonotypes were among the top 10 CD8+ clonotypes and accounted for about 1.0-7.5% of CD8+ T cells. Those dominant clonotypes were again the most abundant among CD3+CD56-NKG2C+ cells in several donors, at about 25-60.1%.

The source is a man aged 18 to 30 in good health. Donor details come from another sample of the same person, matched by shared clones. The chain is encoded by TRBV11-1 joined to TRBJ1-1. The specimen was blood T cells: a sorted CD56 or NKG2C T cell subset, CD4+ or CD8+ T cells, or bulk PBMC T cells (not recorded which). The CDR3 reads as follows: CASSSTVGLNTEAFF.